The 32 T cell receptor beta chains given below trace back to one sample, sequenced in a study of cytomegalovirus exposure and HLA in healthy donors. In the PCR, 60 Vbeta and 13 Jbeta primers were used. Using immunoSEQ multiplex PCR, the repertoire was profiled, and TCRdb retains in-frame clones only, with some absent. The repertoire holds approximately 140,000 clones, with 70% to 85% as singletons. The sequenced material came from PBMCs. Every receptor here comes from a male donor in good health and CMV-seronegative.

The chain combines TRBV6-5 with TRBJ2-2; maybe TRBD1 (6 bases). The V end was cut by 5 bases, the J end by 7 bases, with 11 bases between. This CDR3 spans 13 amino acids. Germline lookup yields CDR1 MNHEY and CDR2 SVGAGI. CDR3 nucleotides: TGTGCCAGCAGTAGACAGGTCAACGGGGAGCTGTTTTTT. It specifies CASSRQVNGELFF.

This rearrangement joins TRBV7-9 to TRBJ2-1; D ambiguous. The CDR3 spans 14 residues. Germline V lookup: CDR1 SEHNR, CDR2 FQNEAQ (reference sequence). The ends were cut back, 5 bases at V and 2 bases at J, with 10 bases in the middle. CDR3 protein: CASSPELAYNEQFF. The CDR3 region has the DNA TGTGCCAGCAGCCCGGAGCTAGCCTACAATGAGCAGTTCTTC.

The chain is built from TRBV19 and TRBJ1-2, with 8 positions matching TRBD1. Trimming at V came to 4 bases and at J to 8 bases, leaving 15 bases not matched to a gene. The CDR3 covers 16 residues. The V gene's germline CDR1 is LNHDA and CDR2 SQIVND (reference sequence). DNA for the CDR3: TGTGCCAGTAGTACCCCCTGGGACAGGTCGGGAAAAGGCTACACCTTC. Translating gives CASSTPWDRSGKGYTF.

The rearrangement links TRBV16 to TRBJ2-7; no firm D call. The germline CDR1 and CDR2 sequences are KGHSY and FQNENV. The CDR3 consists of 13 residues. V was clipped by 2 bases and J by 0 bases, with 5 bases between them. The CDR3 loop is CASSQHSSYEQYF. The CDR3, as DNA: TGTGCCAGCAGCCAACACAGCTCCTACGAGCAGTACTTC.

J is TRBJ1-3 and V is TRBV6-1; 7 bases agree with TRBD2. The DNA end favors TRBJ2-2, so the J call may be wrong. The CDR3 sequence is 14 residues long. Germline lookup yields CDR1 MNHNS and CDR2 SASEGT. CDR3 coding DNA: TGTGCCACCCGAAGGCGGGAGTTGACCGGGGAGCTGTTTTTT. Translation gives CATRRRELTGELFF.

This chain links TRBV5-1 with TRBJ2-7; 9 nucleotides line up with TRBD1. This CDR3 spans 15 amino acids. The germline gives CDR1 SGHRS, CDR2 YFSETQ. J lost 0 bases, V lost 3 bases, and 4 bases had no gene match. The CDR3 reads CASSSGQGVSYEQYF. The CDR3 region has the DNA TGCGCCAGCAGCTCGGGACAGGGAGTCTCCTACGAGCAGTACTTC.

This chain joins TRBV4-3 and TRBJ2-1, with D perhaps matching TRBD1 (6 bases). V was clipped by 3 bases and J by 6 bases, with 9 bases between them. The length of the CDR3 is 13 residues. Germline V gene lookup returns CDR1 LGHNA and CDR2 YSLEER. DNA of the CDR3: TGCGCCAGCAGCCAGAGCAGGGGCAATGAGCAGTTCTTC. The encoded protein is CASSQSRGNEQFF.

The chain recombines TRBV5-4 with TRBJ2-2, with 13 bases aligning to TRBD2. With 1 base clipped from V and 7 bases from J, the junction kept 4 bases outside the gene matches. Germline lookup yields CDR1 SGHNT and CDR2 YYREEE (reference sequence). The CDR3 is made up of 16 amino acids. The CDR3 DNA reads as TGTGCCAGCAGCTTGAGACTAGCGGGAGGTATCGGGGAGCTGTTTTTT. It yields the protein CASSLRLAGGIGELFF.

The chain couples TRBV6-4 to TRBJ1-2; the D is unclear. The length of the CDR3 is 14 residues. CDR1 MRHNA and CDR2 SNTAGT come from the germline V gene. The V and J ends lost 0 bases and 0 bases respectively, with 5 bases between them. CDR3 amino acids: CASSDSAANYGYTF. The DNA of the CDR3 is TGTGCCAGCAGTGACTCGGCAGCTAACTATGGCTACACCTTC.

The chain couples TRBV15 to TRBJ1-2; possible D gene TRBD1, 6 bases. Looked up from germline, CDR1 is LNHNV and CDR2 is YYDKDF (reference sequence). This CDR3 has 16 residues. V dropped 0 bases and J dropped 6 bases, with 17 bases sitting between them. The CDR3 DNA is TGTGCCACCAGCAGAGATCGTTCGTGGACAGCCCATGGCTACACCTTC. Protein sequence: CATSRDRSWTAHGYTF. The full variable domain, with the rest looked up from reference TRBV15 and TRBJ1-2, is DAMVIQNPRYQVTQFGKPVTLSCSQTLNHNVMYWYQQKSSQAPKLLFHYYDKDFNNEADTPDNFQSRRPNTSFCFLDIRSPGLGDTAMYLCATSRDRSWTAHGYTFGSGTRLTVV.

This clone was seen a few times. The rearrangement uses TRBV6-5 and TRBJ1-2; no clear D gene. Germline V gene data show CDR1 as MNHEY and CDR2 as SVGAGI. The CDR3 extends over 14 amino acids. V lost 6 bases and J lost 5, with 16 bases in between. CDR3 residues: CASRTDTITYGYTF. The CDR3 region has the DNA TGTGCCAGCAGAACCGACACCATCACGTATGGCTACACCTTC.

The chain carries TRBV9 and TRBJ2-7, with 7 bases lining up with TRBD2. Trimming cost V 0 bases and J 6 bases; bases outside gene matches: 0. The CDR3 has 12 residues. Looked up from germline, CDR1 is SGDLS and CDR2 is YYNGEE. The chain's CDR3 is CASSVGGGEQYF. The CDR3 bases are TGTGCCAGCAGCGTAGGGGGGGGCGAGCAGTACTTC.

V is TRBV9 and J is TRBJ2-7; the match to TRBD2 covers 8 bases. The germline V gene has CDR1 SGDLS and CDR2 YYNGEE. CDR3 length: 16 amino acids. Trimming at V came to 5 bases and at J to 2 bases, leaving 12 bases not matched to a gene. CDR3 residues: CASSGGELAAPYEQYF. Here the CDR3 DNA reads TGTGCCAGCAGTGGTGGGGAACTAGCGGCCCCCTACGAGCAGTACTTC.

This chain connects TRBV7-3 to TRBJ2-1, with TRBD2 matching 12 bases. The CDR3 sequence is 14 residues long. V lost 3 bases and J lost 7; bases outside the gene matches: 1. Germline loops: CDR1 SGHTA, CDR2 FQGTGA. The CDR3, as DNA: TGTGCCAGCAGCTTGACTAGCGGGAGTAATGAGCAGTTCTTC. Translated: CASSLTSGSNEQFF.

This rearrangement joins TRBV10-3 to TRBJ1-3; D is uncertain. Germline V gene sequence: CDR1 ENHRY, CDR2 SYGVKD. This CDR3 spans 14 amino acids. Trimming took off 7 bases at V and 3 bases at J, with 13 bases between the two ends. In DNA form, the CDR3 reads TGTGCCATCAACCGGGGATATGGTGGAAACACCATATATTTT. Translated, it gives CAINRGYGGNTIYF.

The chain uses TRBV19 and TRBJ1-1; D not resolved. Per the germline V gene, CDR1 is LNHDA and CDR2 is SQIVND (reference sequence). V dropped 4 bases and J dropped 4 bases, with 16 bases sitting between them. The CDR3 totals 15 residues. The CDR3 here is CASSTAAPPLTEAFF. The CDR3 DNA reads as TGTGCCAGTAGTACAGCGGCCCCCCCACTCACTGAAGCTTTCTTT.

This chain uses TRBV19 with TRBJ2-2, with 9 bases aligning to TRBD2. Germline loops: CDR1 LNHDA, CDR2 SQIVND (reference sequence). CDR3 size: 17 residues. Losses at the gene ends were 5 bases for V and 4 bases for J; bases not matched to a gene: 11. The CDR3 here is CASSVGGSGRRTGELFF. The CDR3 DNA sequence: TGTGCCAGTAGTGTAGGGGGTAGCGGGAGACGCACCGGGGAGCTGTTTTTT. Full variable domain (remainder filled in from reference TRBV19 and TRBJ2-2): DGGITQSPKYLFRKEGQNVTLSCEQNLNHDAMYWYRQDPGQGLRLIYYSQIVNDFQKGDIAEGYSVSREKKESFPLTVTSAQKNPTAFYLCASSVGGSGRRTGELFFGEGSRLTVL.

CDR3 coding DNA: TGTGCCAGCAGTTTCGGACAGGGACTCAATCAGCCCCAGCATTTT. It codes for CASSFGQGLNQPQHF. This chain connects TRBV27 to TRBJ1-5, with 8 bases lining up with TRBD1. The germline V gene encodes CDR1 MNHEY and CDR2 SMNVEV (reference sequence). V lost 3 bases to trimming and J lost 3 bases; unmatched junction nucleotides: 4. CDR3 size: 15 residues.

This sequence joins TRBV2 and TRBJ1-5, with unresolved D. V was trimmed by 6 bases and J by 4 bases, leaving 13 bases between them. The CDR3 totals 14 residues. The germline CDR1 and CDR2 sequences are SNHLY and FYNNEI. The CDR3 loop is CASSPRRRNQPQHF. CDR3 DNA: TGTGCCAGCAGCCCAAGAAGGAGGAATCAGCCCCAGCATTTT.

The gene calls are TRBV7-3 and TRBJ2-3; TRBD2 matches 10 bases. This CDR3 comprises 14 residues. Germline CDR1 and CDR2: SGHTA and FQGTGA. V lost 2 bases, J lost 5 bases, and 1 base stayed unmatched. As DNA, the CDR3 is TGTGCCAGCAGCTTAGGACTAGCGGAAGATACGCAGTATTTT. It yields the protein CASSLGLAEDTQYF.

This chain connects TRBV7-9 to TRBJ2-2; possible D gene TRBD1, 5 bases. The germline V and J ends were trimmed by 1 base and 4 bases, with 13 bases remaining between them. The CDR3 extends over 16 amino acids. The germline V gene has CDR1 SEHNR and CDR2 FQNEAQ (reference sequence). The CDR3 nucleotides are TGTGCCAGCAGCTTAGGAGGCGGAAGGGGCACCGGGGAGCTGTTTTTT. Amino acid sequence: CASSLGGGRGTGELFF.

The rearrangement uses TRBV13 and TRBJ2-7; D possibly corresponds to TRBD2 (5 bases). The CDR3 contains 15 residues. Per the germline V gene, CDR1 is PRHDT and CDR2 is FYEKMQ (reference sequence). V dropped 2 bases and J dropped 3 bases, with 14 bases sitting between them. The CDR3 sequence is CASSLLAGGDYEQYF. The CDR3 DNA reads TGTGCCAGCAGCTTATTGGCGGGTGGTGACTACGAGCAGTACTTC.

This chain uses TRBV5-1 with TRBJ2-3; a possible D gene is TRBD1 (6 bases). The V end lost 2 bases, the J end lost 0 bases, and 19 bases lay between the germline ends. CDR1 is SGHRS, CDR2 YFSETQ, per germline. CDR3 length: 18 residues. Here the CDR3 reads CASSLGGLSTGSTDTQYF. Here the CDR3 DNA reads TGCGCCAGCAGCTTAGGGGGTCTGAGTACGGGAAGCACAGATACGCAGTATTTT.

The chain recombines TRBV2 with TRBJ1-6; 7 bases are a match to TRBD1. The CDR3 runs to 15 residues. Germline assignment: CDR1 SNHLY and CDR2 FYNNEI. V was pared by 6 bases and J by 0 bases, with 2 bases of the junction left unmatched. CDR3 in DNA: TGTGCCAGCAGGAGGGACAGCTCCTATAATTCACCCCTCCACTTT. Its translation: CASRRDSSYNSPLHF. The variable domain in full, with the rest retrieved from reference TRBV2 and TRBJ1-6, is EPEVTQTPSHQVTQMGQEVILRCVPISNHLYFYWYRQILGQKVEFLVSFYNNEISEKSEIFDDQFSVERPDGSNFTLKIRSTKLEDSAMYFCASRRDSSYNSPLHFGNGTRLTVT.

This sequence joins TRBV6-1 and TRBJ2-1, with 8 bases lining up with TRBD2. The CDR3 spans 18 residues. Germline CDR1 is MNHNS and CDR2 is SASEGT. Trimming cost V 4 bases and J 3 bases; bases outside gene matches: 14. The DNA of the CDR3 is TGTGCCAGCAGTGCAGCATGGAGCGGGAGCGGGATCTACAATGAGCAGTTCTTC. Translation gives CASSAAWSGSGIYNEQFF.

The chain couples TRBV7-2 to TRBJ2-5; 11 positions agree with TRBD2. This CDR3 has 16 amino acids. CDR1 and CDR2 (germline): SGHTA, FQGNSA. With V trimmed by 5 bases and J by 3 bases, 8 bases remained unmatched. CDR3 residues: CASSPSPGLAEETQYF. For the CDR3, the DNA is TGTGCCAGCAGCCCATCCCCGGGACTAGCGGAAGAGACCCAGTACTTC.

This clone appeared a single time. This rearrangement joins TRBV30 to TRBJ2-7, with 9 positions matching TRBD2. J gave up 3 bases and V 2 bases, and 2 bases lay outside the gene matches. The CDR3 is 13 residues long. CDR1 GTSNPN and CDR2 SVGIG come from the germline V gene (reference sequence). The CDR3 here is CAWSLAGVYEQYF. CDR3 in DNA: TGTGCCTGGAGTTTAGCGGGAGTCTACGAGCAGTACTTC.

This sequence joins TRBV28 and TRBJ2-1, with 9 nucleotides matching TRBD1. Germline V gene sequence: CDR1 MDHEN, CDR2 SYDVKM. V trimming: 4 bases; J trimming: 7 bases; junction bases outside the gene matches: 5. The CDR3 has 14 amino acids. Here the CDR3 DNA reads TGTGCCAGCAGTTGGACAGGGGCGGATAATGAGCAGTTCTTC. Translating it yields CASSWTGADNEQFF.

The rearrangement links TRBV7-9 to TRBJ2-7, with D possibly TRBD2 on 6 matching bases. There are 16 residues in the CDR3. V shed 5 bases and J shed 9 bases, with 26 bases lying between them. Germline V lookup: CDR1 SEHNR, CDR2 FQNEAQ (reference sequence). CDR3 bases: TGTGCCAGCAGCAGCGGGCGGTCCGAGGGAGTTCGTGGGCAGTACTTC. Translation gives CASSSGRSEGVRGQYF.

The chain is built from TRBV9 and TRBJ1-2; maybe TRBD1 (5 bases). V was shortened by 4 bases and J by 6 bases, with 16 bases between the two germline ends. The CDR3 consists of 14 residues. CDR1 is SGDLS and CDR2 is YYNGEE in the germline V gene. The CDR3 nucleotides are TGTGCCAGCAGCCCTTCATCAGGGAAAAATGGCTACACCTTC. This translates into CASSPSSGKNGYTF.

The gene calls are TRBV19 and TRBJ2-2, with a possible D match to TRBD2 (5 bases). Trimming cost V 5 bases and J 5 bases, with 15 bases left between them. This CDR3 spans 15 amino acids. Germline V gene lookup returns CDR1 LNHDA and CDR2 SQIVND (reference sequence). The DNA of the CDR3 is TGTGCCAGTAGTTTACCGGGTCGAGGGACCGGGGAGCTGTTTTTT. This gives the protein CASSLPGRGTGELFF.

A few counts support this clone. V usage is TRBV10-2 and J usage is TRBJ1-2; 7 bases are shared with TRBD1. From germline, CDR1 is WSHSY and CDR2 SAAADI. V lost 7 bases and J lost 4; bases outside the gene matches: 3. This CDR3 region has 12 residues. CDR3 bases: TGCGCCAGCATGGGACAGAGCTATGGCTACACCTTC. Protein sequence: CASMGQSYGYTF.